One and the same sample provided the 8 T cell receptor beta chains below, sequenced in a study of blood T cell repertoires in COVID-19. TCRdb's table, derived via immunoSEQ multiplex PCR, lists solely in-frame clones and lacks some. The table lists roughly 220,000 clones, approximately 84% of them singletons. Material: PBMCs or T cells enriched from blood (not recorded which). The receptors here all came from a man between 35 and 55 years old who had recovered from COVID-19.

V usage is TRBV2 and J usage is TRBJ1-1, with 7 bases aligning to TRBD1. CDR1 SNHLY and CDR2 FYNNEI come from the germline V gene. The CDR3 has 16 residues. V dropped 4 bases and J dropped 2; count of bases not matched to a gene: 10. This CDR3 is CASSAVDRAENTEAFF. The CDR3 bases are TGTGCCAGCAGTGCCGTAGACAGGGCGGAAAACACTGAAGCTTTCTTT.

The rearrangement joins TRBV7-9 to TRBJ2-1; a weak D match, TRBD1 (6 bases). This CDR3 is 16 amino acids long. Germline CDR1 and CDR2: SEHNR and FQNEAQ (reference sequence). Trimming shortened V by 6 bases and J by 3 bases, and 18 bases separated the two germline ends. The CDR3 here is CASRPGFGTIYNEQFF. CDR3 coding DNA: TGTGCCAGCAGACCTGGGTTCGGGACAATCTACAATGAGCAGTTCTTC.

The genes are TRBV24-1 and TRBJ2-7; D ambiguous. CDR1 and CDR2 (germline): KGHDR, SFDVKD. The CDR3 contains 13 residues. Trimming took off 7 bases at V and 7 bases at J, with 16 bases between the two ends. Here the CDR3 reads CATSRVPVGEQYF. The DNA for the CDR3 is TGTGCCACCAGCCGGGTCCCAGTCGGGGAGCAGTACTTC.

This chain connects TRBV19 to TRBJ1-2; 7 bases align to TRBD1. Germline CDR1 LNHDA, CDR2 SQIVND (reference sequence). Trimming at V came to 7 bases and at J to 6 bases, leaving 11 bases not matched to a gene. The CDR3 sequence is 14 residues long. CDR3 residues: CASTATRGKDGYTF. CDR3 bases: TGTGCCAGTACCGCGACCAGGGGGAAGGATGGCTACACCTTC.

This chain joins TRBV24-1 and TRBJ1-5; 9 bases are shared with TRBD1. The ends lost 5 bases at V and 6 bases at J; junction bases unmatched: 7. The CDR3 covers 15 residues. Germline assignment: CDR1 KGHDR and CDR2 SFDVKD. The CDR3 loop reads CATSGPGTGLQPQHF. The CDR3 DNA is TGTGCCACCAGTGGTCCCGGGACAGGGCTTCAGCCCCAGCATTTT.

V usage is TRBV7-9 and J usage is TRBJ1-1; 8 nucleotides align to TRBD1. Trimming cost V 4 bases and J 0 bases; bases outside gene matches: 1. In germline, CDR1 is SEHNR, CDR2 FQNEAQ (reference sequence). CDR3 length: 14 amino acids. The CDR3 DNA is TGTGCCAGCAGCTCGACAGGGGTGAACACTGAAGCTTTCTTT. It is translated as CASSSTGVNTEAFF.

The chain is built from TRBV3-1 (or the pseudogene TRBV3-2) and TRBJ1-1, with D possibly being TRBD1 (5 bases). Per germline, CDR1 LGHDT and CDR2 YNNKEL (reference sequence). The length of the CDR3 is 13 residues. Deletions cut 2 bases from V and 6 bases from J, with 10 bases between. CDR3 protein: CASSQFQGAEAFF. The DNA for the CDR3 is TGTGCCAGCAGCCAATTCCAGGGCGCTGAAGCTTTCTTT.

The chain employs TRBV18 and TRBJ1-3, with D uncertain. This CDR3 contains 16 residues. Per germline, CDR1 KGHSH and CDR2 LQKENI. Trimming removed 1 base at V and 0 bases at J, with 10 bases between. The CDR3 is CASSPRQVDSGNTIYF. The DNA for the CDR3 is TGTGCCAGCTCACCACGGCAGGTGGACTCTGGAAACACCATATATTTT.